This T cell receptor (beta chain) was identified in a study of blood T cell repertoires in COVID-19. Only in-frame clones appear in the TCRdb table, and some are missing; sequencing was by immunoSEQ multiplex PCR. The sample includes over 65,000 clones, more than 75% of them seen just once. This CDR3 is built from 18 residues. In germline, CDR1 is SGHTA, CDR2 FQGNSA. V lost 1 base to trimming and J lost 4 bases; unmatched junction nucleotides: 5. The clonotype was recovered from an older woman with acute or convalescent COVID-19. The sample was peripheral blood. This chain uses TRBV7-2 with TRBJ2-1; 15 nucleotides match TRBD2. The CDR3 bases are TGTGCCAGCAGCTTAGTGGGGACTAGCGGGGGGAGATACAATGAGCAGTTCTTC. It specifies CASSLVGTSGGRYNEQFF.